The source of this TCR beta chain is a study of T-cell reconstitution after alpha-beta-depleted transplantation in children. Germline V lookup: CDR1 MNHEY, CDR2 SMNVEV (reference sequence). The V segment lost 5 bases and the J segment 2 bases; nucleotides outside the gene matches: 2. This CDR3 is 14 amino acids long. This clonotype was seen ten or more times. As it was prepared, the TCRbeta library received unique molecular identifiers. TCRdb passed the PCR reads through MiXCR, listing each CDR3 protein once. The sample consists of 450,000 to 600,000 distinct CDR3 sequences, 18% of them appearing once.

This TCR was recovered from a human donor who donated a stem cell graft to a child with acute lymphoblastic leukemia. The material sequenced was PBMCs from the stem cell graft donor, taken from the stem cell graft. This chain connects TRBV27 to TRBJ1-5; TRBD1 agrees at 8 bases. CDR3 protein: CASSDRGGNQPQHF. CDR3 DNA sequence: TGTGCCAGCAGTGACAGGGGCGGCAATCAGCCCCAGCATTTT.